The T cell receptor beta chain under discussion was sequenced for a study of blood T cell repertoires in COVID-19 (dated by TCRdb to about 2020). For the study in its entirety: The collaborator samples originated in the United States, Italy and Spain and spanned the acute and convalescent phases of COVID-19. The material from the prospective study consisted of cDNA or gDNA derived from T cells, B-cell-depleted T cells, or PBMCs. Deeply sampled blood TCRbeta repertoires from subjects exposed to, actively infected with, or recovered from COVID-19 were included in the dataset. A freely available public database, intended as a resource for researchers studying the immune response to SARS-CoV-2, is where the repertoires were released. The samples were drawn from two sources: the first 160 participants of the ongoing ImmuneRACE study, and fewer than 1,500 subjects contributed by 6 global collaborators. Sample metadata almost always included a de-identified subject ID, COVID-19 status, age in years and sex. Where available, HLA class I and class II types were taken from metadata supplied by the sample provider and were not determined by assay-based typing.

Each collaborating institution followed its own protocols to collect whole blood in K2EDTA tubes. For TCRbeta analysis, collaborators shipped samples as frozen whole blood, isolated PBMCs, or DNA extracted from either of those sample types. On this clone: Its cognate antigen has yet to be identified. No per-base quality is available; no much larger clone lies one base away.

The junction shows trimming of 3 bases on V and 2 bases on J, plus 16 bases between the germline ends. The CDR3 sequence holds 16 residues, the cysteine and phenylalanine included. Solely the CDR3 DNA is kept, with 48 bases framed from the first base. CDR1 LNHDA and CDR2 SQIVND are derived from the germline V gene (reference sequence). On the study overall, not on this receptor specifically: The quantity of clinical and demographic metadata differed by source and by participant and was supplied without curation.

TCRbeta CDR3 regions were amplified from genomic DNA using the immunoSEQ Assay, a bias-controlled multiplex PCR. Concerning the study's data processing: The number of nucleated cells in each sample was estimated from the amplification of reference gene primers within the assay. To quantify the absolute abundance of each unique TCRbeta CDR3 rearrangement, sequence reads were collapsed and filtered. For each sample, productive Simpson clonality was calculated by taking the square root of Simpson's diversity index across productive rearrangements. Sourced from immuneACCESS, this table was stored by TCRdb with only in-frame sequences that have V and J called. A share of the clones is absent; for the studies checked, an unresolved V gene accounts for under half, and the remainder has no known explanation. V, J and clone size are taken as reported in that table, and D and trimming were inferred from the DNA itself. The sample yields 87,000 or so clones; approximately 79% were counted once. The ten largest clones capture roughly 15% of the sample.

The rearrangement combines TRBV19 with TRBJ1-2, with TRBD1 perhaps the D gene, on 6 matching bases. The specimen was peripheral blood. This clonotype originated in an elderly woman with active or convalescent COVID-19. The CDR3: CASSMRGTRWNYGYTF. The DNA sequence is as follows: TGTGCCAGTAGTATGAGGGGGACACGGTGGAACTATGGCTACACCTTC.